The 28 T cell receptor beta chains given below trace back to one sample, sequenced in a study of shared clonotypes between healthy human individuals. Profiled with immunoSEQ multiplex PCR; TCRdb holds only in-frame clones, not every one. This table holds roughly 2,500,000 clones, approximately 93% found once. Sequences were obtained from naive CD4+ T cells from PBMCs. Subset here: CD45RA+ positively selected. The source of these receptors is a man between 18 and 29 years old in good health. Some clones in this sample may be carry-over from other donors' samples.

This clone was seen more than once but under ten times. The rearrangement uses TRBV6-5 and TRBJ1-1; D unresolved. V lost 5 bases to trimming and J lost 11 bases, with 15 bases between them. CDR1 MNHEY and CDR2 SVGAGI come from the germline V gene. The CDR3 length is 12 residues. The CDR3 nucleotides are TGTGCCAGCAGTCGGACGGCTGGTGGGGCTTTCTTT. Protein sequence: CASSRTAGGAFF.

The CDR3 sequence is CASSLAQPETQYF. The CDR3 DNA reads as TGTGCCAGCAGCTTAGCACAGCCAGAGACCCAGTACTTC. The rearrangement joins TRBV6-4 to TRBJ2-5; no clear D. Between the trimmed V and J ends, which lost 6 bases and 4 bases, there was a span of 12 bases. Per germline, CDR1 MRHNA and CDR2 SNTAGT. This CDR3 comprises 13 residues.

The V gene is TRBV7-3, the J gene TRBJ2-7; D unresolved. V lost 1 base and J lost 0, with 10 bases in between. From germline, CDR1 is SGHTA and CDR2 FQGTGA. The CDR3 sequence is 15 residues long. CDR3 in DNA: TGTGCCAGCAGCTTAAGGGCGGCAAGCTCCTACGAGCAGTACTTC. Translated, it gives CASSLRAASSYEQYF.

This chain connects TRBV20-1 to TRBJ2-2; D is ambiguous. Trimming removed 6 bases from V and 6 bases from J, with 8 bases in between. The CDR3 consists of 11 residues. From germline, CDR1 is DFQATT and CDR2 SNEGSKA (reference sequence). CDR3 region: CSAGRAGELFF. The CDR3 coding sequence is TGCAGTGCAGGGCGAGCCGGGGAGCTGTTTTTT.

This clone was counted a single time. V and J are TRBV19 and TRBJ2-2; D perhaps matches TRBD1 (5 bases). V lost 9 bases and J lost 5, with 7 bases in between. The length of the CDR3 is 11 residues. Germline V lookup: CDR1 LNHDA, CDR2 SQIVND (reference sequence). CDR3 sequence reads: CASRVTGELFF. CDR3 nucleotide sequence: TGTGCCAGCAGGGTTACCGGGGAGCTGTTTTTT.

The CDR3 DNA follows: TGTGCCAGCAGCTTATACGGGATCAACACCGGGGAGCTGTTTTTT. Encoded protein: CASSLYGINTGELFF. The chain uses TRBV7-3 and TRBJ2-2, with D tentatively TRBD2 (5 bases). V lost 2 bases and J lost 2, with 9 bases in between. Germline assignment: CDR1 SGHTA and CDR2 FQGTGA. CDR3 length: 15 amino acids. Supplemented by reference TRBV7-3 and TRBJ2-2, the full variable domain reads GAGVSQTPSNKVTEKGKYVELRCDPISGHTALYWYRQSLGQGPEFLIYFQGTGAADDSGLPNDRFFAVRPEGSVSTLKIQRTERGDSAVYLCASSLYGINTGELFFGEGSRLTVL.

Remarks on this clone: The identical CDR3 is also encoded by other nucleotide sequences in the sample. This chain uses TRBV7-3 with TRBJ2-2, with 10 bases aligning to TRBD2. The germline CDR1 and CDR2 sequences are SGHTA and FQGTGA. The junction had 6 bases not matched to a gene; V was cut back by 3 bases and J by 8 bases. This CDR3 spans 15 amino acids. The CDR3 spells CASSLGLAGAGELFF. In DNA form, the CDR3 reads TGTGCCAGCAGCTTGGGGCTAGCGGGAGCAGGGGAGCTGTTTTTT.

This sequence joins TRBV18 and TRBJ2-7; perhaps D is TRBD1 or TRBD2 (5 bases each). CDR1 and CDR2 from the germline V gene are KGHSH and LQKENI. The CDR3 loop spans 15 amino acids. Trimming removed 3 bases from V and 2 bases from J, with 14 bases in between. The CDR3 protein is CASSPTGTNAYEQYF. Written as DNA, the CDR3 is TGTGCCAGCTCACCCACGGGGACCAACGCCTACGAGCAGTACTTC.

The J gene is TRBJ2-3, the V gene TRBV6-6, with D perhaps TRBD1 or TRBD2 (5 bases each). Per the germline V gene, CDR1 is MNHNY and CDR2 is SVGAGI (reference sequence). Deletions cut 2 bases from V and 1 base from J, with 10 bases between. This CDR3 comprises 15 residues. Here the CDR3 reads CASSYRGPRTDTQYF. CDR3 coding DNA: TGTGCCAGCAGTTACCGGGGACCCCGCACAGATACGCAGTATTTT.

The gene calls are TRBV5-4 and TRBJ2-2; 9 bases align to TRBD2. There are 16 residues in the CDR3. With 2 bases clipped from V and 0 bases from J, the junction kept 2 bases outside the gene matches. The germline gives CDR1 SGHNT, CDR2 YYREEE (reference sequence). In DNA, the CDR3 is TGTGCCAGCAGCTTTTTAGCGGGAGCGAACACCGGGGAGCTGTTTTTT. Translated, it gives CASSFLAGANTGELFF.

J is TRBJ2-7 and V is TRBV5-4; 8 bases are a match to TRBD1. This CDR3 has 11 amino acids. CDR1 is SGHNT, CDR2 YYREEE, per germline (reference sequence). V gave up 4 bases and J gave up 9 bases; unmatched junction bases: 3. CDR3 coding DNA: TGTGCCAGCAGCAGCGACAGGGGGCAGTACTTC. Its translation: CASSSDRGQYF.

The V gene is TRBV7-3, the J gene TRBJ2-3, with no clear D. V was pared by 1 base and J by 4 bases, with 9 bases between. CDR1 SGHTA and CDR2 FQGTGA come from the germline V gene. The CDR3 length is 14 residues. The CDR3 loop reads CASSLMGGSDTQYF. In nucleotides, the CDR3 is TGTGCCAGCAGCTTAATGGGTGGGTCAGATACGCAGTATTTT.

This clone was counted once. Here the CDR3 reads CASSPVAGTGSNEQFF. The CDR3 DNA follows: TGTGCCAGCTCACCCGTAGCCGGGACAGGGAGTAATGAGCAGTTCTTC. V usage is TRBV18 and J usage is TRBJ2-1; TRBD1 matches at 9 bases. V was pared by 3 bases and J by 7 bases, with 10 bases of the junction left unmatched. Germline assignment: CDR1 KGHSH and CDR2 LQKENI. The CDR3 consists of 16 residues.

The chain recombines TRBV7-2 with TRBJ2-3, with 16 bases matching TRBD2. This CDR3 spans 17 amino acids. Germline CDR1 and CDR2: SGHTA and FQGNSA. J gave up 6 bases and V 6 bases, and 9 bases lay outside the gene matches. CDR3 amino acids: CASRLGTSGRAGDTQYF. The CDR3 nucleotides read TGTGCCAGCAGACTAGGGACTAGCGGGAGGGCCGGGGATACGCAGTATTTT.

The gene calls are TRBV19 and TRBJ2-1; D gene ambiguous. Germline lookup yields CDR1 LNHDA and CDR2 SQIVND (reference sequence). V was cut by 0 bases and J by 4 bases, with 16 bases left in between. CDR3 length: 17 residues. In DNA, the CDR3 is TGTGCCAGTAGTATAGATCTACGAGCAGGAGTGTACAATGAGCAGTTCTTC. Protein sequence: CASSIDLRAGVYNEQFF.

The chain employs TRBV7-7 and TRBJ2-5; D gene ambiguous. Germline CDR1 SSHAT, CDR2 FNYEAQ (reference sequence). V was cut by 6 bases and J by 4 bases, with 12 bases left in between. This CDR3 has 13 amino acids. CDR3 DNA sequence: TGTGCCAGCAGTCTCAGGACGGGAGAGACCCAGTACTTC. Translation: CASSLRTGETQYF.

The CDR3 DNA follows: TGTGCCAGTCAACTAGCGGGTTCGGTTGACAATGAGCAGTTCTTC. It specifies CASQLAGSVDNEQFF. J is TRBJ2-1 and V is TRBV6-6; 9 positions match TRBD2. The CDR3 extends over 15 amino acids. With 9 bases clipped from V and 5 bases from J, the junction kept 11 bases outside the gene matches. Germline V gives CDR1 MNHNY, CDR2 SVGAGI (reference sequence).

The V gene is TRBV15, the J gene TRBJ2-7, with no clear D. The CDR3 length is 14 residues. V was trimmed by 0 bases and J by 2 bases, leaving 8 bases between them. Per the germline V gene, CDR1 is LNHNV and CDR2 is YYDKDF (reference sequence). The CDR3 protein is CATSRDPNTYEQYF. The CDR3 nucleotides read TGTGCCACCAGCAGAGATCCTAATACCTACGAGCAGTACTTC.

V is TRBV7-3 and J is TRBJ2-2, with D unclear. V was trimmed by 4 bases and J by 0 bases, leaving 6 bases between them. Looked up from germline, CDR1 is SGHTA and CDR2 is FQGTGA. The CDR3 totals 14 residues. DNA for the CDR3: TGTGCCAGCAGCTACCAACCGAACACCGGGGAGCTGTTTTTT. Translation gives CASSYQPNTGELFF.

The gene calls are TRBV11-2 and TRBJ2-3; 7 nucleotides align to TRBD1. The CDR3 is made up of 16 amino acids. In germline, CDR1 is SGHAT, CDR2 FQNNGV. V lost 4 bases and J lost 2; bases outside the gene matches: 9. CDR3 sequence: CASSYFRDSVTDTQYF. The CDR3 coding sequence is TGTGCCAGCAGCTATTTTCGGGACAGCGTCACAGATACGCAGTATTTT.

The chain employs TRBV27 and TRBJ2-1, with a weak D call TRBD2 (6 bases). CDR1 and CDR2 from the germline V gene are MNHEY and SMNVEV (reference sequence). Trimming shortened V by 6 bases and J by 9 bases, and 18 bases separated the two germline ends. CDR3 length: 14 amino acids. DNA of the CDR3: TGTGCCAGCAGAACATTCCGGGAGCCCGGTGAGCAGTTCTTC. Protein product: CASRTFREPGEQFF.

The V and J genes are TRBV28 and TRBJ2-7, with TRBD1 matching 8 bases. Germline loops: CDR1 MDHEN, CDR2 SYDVKM. There are 16 residues in the CDR3. V lost 5 bases, J lost 5 bases, and 14 bases stayed unmatched. The CDR3 protein is CASSPPPGQGSHEQYF. DNA of the CDR3: TGTGCCAGCAGTCCCCCTCCAGGACAGGGATCCCACGAGCAGTACTTC.

The chain is built from TRBV28 and TRBJ1-3; D uncertain. The CDR3 is made up of 17 amino acids. CDR1 and CDR2 (germline): MDHEN, SYDVKM. Trimming left V 5 bases short and J 0 bases short, with 17 bases between. CDR3 in DNA: TGTGCCAGCAGTCCCCCTTTTTTCGGGCTCTCTGGAAACACCATATATTTT. Translating gives CASSPPFFGLSGNTIYF.

This chain links TRBV7-9 with TRBJ2-3, with a tentative D call TRBD2 (5 bases). The CDR3 is 17 residues long. Germline V gene lookup returns CDR1 SEHNR and CDR2 FQNEAQ (reference sequence). V was cut by 8 bases and J by 1 base, with 22 bases left in between. CDR3 bases: TGTGCCAGCGCCTTACCCGCGGGCAGGCGGGGCACAGATACGCAGTATTTT. It codes for CASALPAGRRGTDTQYF.

This rearrangement joins TRBV28 to TRBJ2-7, with D uncertain. Germline V gene data show CDR1 as MDHEN and CDR2 as SYDVKM. With 2 bases removed from V and 5 bases from J, the gap between germline ends came to 10 bases. The CDR3 is 13 residues long. The CDR3 sequence is CASSLPLVHEQYF. The CDR3 bases are TGTGCCAGCAGTTTACCCCTTGTCCACGAGCAGTACTTC.

The CDR3 sequence: CASSPRGAGENYGYTF. The CDR3 DNA follows: TGTGCCAGCAGCCCGAGGGGGGCAGGAGAAAACTATGGCTACACCTTC. The chain joins TRBV28 to TRBJ1-2; possibly TRBD1 for D (6 bases). Trimming took off 6 bases at V and 2 bases at J, with 19 bases between the two ends. Looked up from germline, CDR1 is MDHEN and CDR2 is SYDVKM. The CDR3 is made up of 16 amino acids.

The chain carries TRBV29-1 and TRBJ2-5; D may match TRBD1 or TRBD2 (6 bases each). Trimming took off 4 bases at V and 5 bases at J, with 14 bases between the two ends. CDR1 SQVTM and CDR2 ANQGSEA come from the germline V gene. CDR3 length: 13 residues. CDR3 nucleotides: TGCAGCGTTGTCTCCGGGGGCTGGGAGACCCAGTACTTC. It is translated as CSVVSGGWETQYF.

V and J are TRBV5-1 and TRBJ1-5, with TRBD1 matching 9 bases. With 0 bases clipped from V and 7 bases from J, the junction kept 5 bases outside the gene matches. The V gene's germline CDR1 is SGHRS and CDR2 YFSETQ. The CDR3 runs to 15 residues. This chain's CDR3 is CASSLEGTGTQPQHF. CDR3 in DNA: TGCGCCAGCAGCTTGGAGGGGACAGGGACGCAGCCCCAGCATTTT.